This note documents a single T cell receptor beta chain sequence. The CDR3 loop spans 18 amino acids. V shed 0 bases, J shed 5 bases, and the junction held 13 bases outside the gene matches. Germline V gives CDR1 SGHRS, CDR2 YFSETQ. The data derive from a study of tumor-infiltrating lymphocytes in localized non-small cell lung cancer. Clones were read by immunoSEQ multiplex PCR, and TCRdb kept only the in-frame ones, dropping some. The table shows more than 3,500 clones, with about four fifths occurring only once. The chain is built from TRBV5-1 and TRBJ2-1; 8 nucleotides align to TRBD2. Sequencing used uninvolved lung tissue not adjacent to the tumor. The receptor was derived from a human donor with non-small cell lung cancer. CDR3 DNA: TGCGCCAGCAGCTTGGAAGGAATCGCGGGGGGCCAAAACAATGAGCAGTTCTTC. It codes for CASSLEGIAGGQNNEQFF. The full variable domain, in which reference TRBV5-1 and TRBJ2-1 provide the parts outside the CDR3, is KAGVTQTPRYLIKTRGQQVTLSCSPISGHRSVSWYQQTPGQGLQFLFEYFSETQRNKGNFPGRFSGRQFSNSRSEMNVSTLELGDSALYLCASSLEGIAGGQNNEQFFGPGTRLTVL.